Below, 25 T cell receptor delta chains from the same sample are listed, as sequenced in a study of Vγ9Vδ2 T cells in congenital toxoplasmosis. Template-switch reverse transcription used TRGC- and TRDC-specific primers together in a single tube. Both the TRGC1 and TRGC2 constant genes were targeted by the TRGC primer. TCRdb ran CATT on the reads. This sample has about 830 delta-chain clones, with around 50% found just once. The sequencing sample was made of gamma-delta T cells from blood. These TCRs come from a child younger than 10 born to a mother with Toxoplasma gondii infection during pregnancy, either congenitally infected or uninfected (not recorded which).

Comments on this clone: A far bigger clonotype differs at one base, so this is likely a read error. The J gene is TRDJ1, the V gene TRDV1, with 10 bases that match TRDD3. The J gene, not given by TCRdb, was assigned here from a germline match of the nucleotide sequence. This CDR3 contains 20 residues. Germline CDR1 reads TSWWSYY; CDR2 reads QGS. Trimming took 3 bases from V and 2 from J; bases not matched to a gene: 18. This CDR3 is CALGDQGIPPHWGITDKLIF. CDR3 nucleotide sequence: TGTGCTCTTGGGGATCAAGGAATCCCCCCCCACTGGGGGATTACCGATAAACTCATCTTT.

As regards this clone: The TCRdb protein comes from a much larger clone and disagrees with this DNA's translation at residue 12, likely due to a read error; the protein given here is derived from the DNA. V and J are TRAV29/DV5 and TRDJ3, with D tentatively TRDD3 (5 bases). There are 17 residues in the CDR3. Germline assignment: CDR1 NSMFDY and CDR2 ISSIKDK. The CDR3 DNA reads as TGTGCAGCACAGAGGAGATCTCATCCCTGGGACGCCCGACAGATGTTTTTC. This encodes CAAQRRSHPWDARQMFF. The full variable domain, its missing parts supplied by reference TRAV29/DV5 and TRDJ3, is DQQVKQNSPSLSVQEGRISILNCDYTNSMFDYFLWYKKYPAEGPTFLISISSIKDKNEDGRFTVFLNKSAKHLSLHIVPSQPGDSAVYFCAAQRRSHPWDARQMFFGTGIKLFVEP.

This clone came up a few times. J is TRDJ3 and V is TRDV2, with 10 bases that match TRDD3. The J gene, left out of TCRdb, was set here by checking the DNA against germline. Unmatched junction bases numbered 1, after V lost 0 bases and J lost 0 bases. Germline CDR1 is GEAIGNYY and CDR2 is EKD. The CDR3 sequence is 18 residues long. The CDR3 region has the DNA TGTGCCTGTGACACCGCTGGGGGATACTCCTGGGACACCCGACAGATGTTTTTC. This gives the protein CACDTAGGYSWDTRQMFF.

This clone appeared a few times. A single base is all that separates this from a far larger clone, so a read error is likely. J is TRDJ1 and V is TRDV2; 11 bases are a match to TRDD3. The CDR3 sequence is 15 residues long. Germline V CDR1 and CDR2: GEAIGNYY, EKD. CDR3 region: CASDTVGGYADKLIF. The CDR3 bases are TGTGCCAGTGACACCGTTGGGGGATACGCCGATAAACTCATCTTT.

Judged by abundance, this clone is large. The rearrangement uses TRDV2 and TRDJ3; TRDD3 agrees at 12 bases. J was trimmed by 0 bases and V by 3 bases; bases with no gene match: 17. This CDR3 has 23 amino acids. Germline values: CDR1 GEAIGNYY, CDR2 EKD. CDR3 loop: CACDPVLGDTHLQGSWDTRQMFF. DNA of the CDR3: TGTGCCTGTGACCCTGTACTGGGGGATACTCACCTCCAAGGCTCCTGGGACACCCGACAGATGTTTTTC.

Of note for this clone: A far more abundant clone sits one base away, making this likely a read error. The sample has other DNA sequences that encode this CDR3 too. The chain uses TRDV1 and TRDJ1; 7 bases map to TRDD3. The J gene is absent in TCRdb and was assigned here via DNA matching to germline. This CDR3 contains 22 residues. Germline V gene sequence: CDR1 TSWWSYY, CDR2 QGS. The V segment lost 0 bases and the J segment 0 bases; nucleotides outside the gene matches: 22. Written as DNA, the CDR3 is TGTGCTCTTGGGGAACTAGCACAGATTTCTAAGTGGATACGCCGATACACCGATAAACTCATCTTT. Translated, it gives CALGELAQISKWIRRYTDKLIF.

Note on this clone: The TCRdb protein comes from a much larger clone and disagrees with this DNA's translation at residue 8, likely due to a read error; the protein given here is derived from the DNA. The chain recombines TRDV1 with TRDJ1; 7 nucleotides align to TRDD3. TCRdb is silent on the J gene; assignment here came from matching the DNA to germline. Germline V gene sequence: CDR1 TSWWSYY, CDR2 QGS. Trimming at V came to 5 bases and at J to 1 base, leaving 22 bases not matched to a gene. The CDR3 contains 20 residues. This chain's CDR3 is CALGPGDHTGDRTPTDKLIF. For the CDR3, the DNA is TGTGCTCTTGGGCCTGGGGATCATACTGGGGATCGCACCCCCACCGATAAACTCATCTTT.

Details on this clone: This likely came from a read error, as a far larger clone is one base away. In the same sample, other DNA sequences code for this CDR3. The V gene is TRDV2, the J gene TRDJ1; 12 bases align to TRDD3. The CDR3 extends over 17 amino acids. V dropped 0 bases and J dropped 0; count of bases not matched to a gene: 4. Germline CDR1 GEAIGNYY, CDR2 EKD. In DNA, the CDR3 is TGTGCCTGTGACACCCTCCCTGGGGGATACGACACCGATAAACTCATCTTT. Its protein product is CACDTLPGGYDTDKLIF.

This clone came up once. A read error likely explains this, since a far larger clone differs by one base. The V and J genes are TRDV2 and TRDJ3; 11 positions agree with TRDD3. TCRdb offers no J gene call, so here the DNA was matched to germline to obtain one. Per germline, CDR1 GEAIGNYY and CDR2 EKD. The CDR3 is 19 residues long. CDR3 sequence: CSCDTVLGDSSWDTRQMFF. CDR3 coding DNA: TGTTCCTGTGACACCGTACTGGGGGATAGCTCCTGGGACACCCGACAGATGTTTTTC.

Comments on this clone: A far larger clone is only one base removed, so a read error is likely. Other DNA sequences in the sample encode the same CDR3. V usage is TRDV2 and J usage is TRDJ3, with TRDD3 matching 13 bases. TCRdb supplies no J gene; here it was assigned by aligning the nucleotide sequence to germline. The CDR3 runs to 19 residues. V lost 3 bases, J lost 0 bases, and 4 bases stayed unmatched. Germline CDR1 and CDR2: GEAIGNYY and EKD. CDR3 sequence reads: CACDVLGDTSSWDTRQMFF. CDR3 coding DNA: TGTGCCTGTGACGTACTGGGGGATACGAGCTCCTGGGACACCCGACAGATGTTTTTC.

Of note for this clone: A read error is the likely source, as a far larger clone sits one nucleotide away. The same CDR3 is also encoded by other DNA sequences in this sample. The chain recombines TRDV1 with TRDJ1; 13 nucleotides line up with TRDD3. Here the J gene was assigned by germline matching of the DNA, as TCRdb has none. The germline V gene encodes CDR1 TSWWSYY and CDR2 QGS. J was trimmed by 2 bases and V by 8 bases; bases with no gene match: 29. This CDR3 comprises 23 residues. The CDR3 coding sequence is TGTGCTCTTCTGGTTCCGGCCAGGGTACTGGGGGATACGGAGCGACTAGGGACCGATAAACTCATCTTT. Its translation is CALLVPARVLGDTERLGTDKLIF.

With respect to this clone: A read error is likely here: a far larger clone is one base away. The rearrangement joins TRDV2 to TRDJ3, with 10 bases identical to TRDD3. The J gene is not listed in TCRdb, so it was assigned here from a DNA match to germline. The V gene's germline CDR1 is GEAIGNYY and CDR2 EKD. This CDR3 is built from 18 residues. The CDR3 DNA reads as TGTGCCTGTGACACCGGGGGATACGCATCCTTGGACACCCGACAGATGTTTTTC. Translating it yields CACDTGGYASLDTRQMFF.

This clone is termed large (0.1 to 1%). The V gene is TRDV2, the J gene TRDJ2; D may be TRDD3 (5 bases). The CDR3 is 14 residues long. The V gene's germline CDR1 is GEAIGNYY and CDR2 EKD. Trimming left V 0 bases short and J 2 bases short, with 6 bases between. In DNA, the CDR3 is TGTGCCTGTGACACCTGGGGATTGACAGCACAACTCTTCTTT. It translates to CACDTWGLTAQLFF.

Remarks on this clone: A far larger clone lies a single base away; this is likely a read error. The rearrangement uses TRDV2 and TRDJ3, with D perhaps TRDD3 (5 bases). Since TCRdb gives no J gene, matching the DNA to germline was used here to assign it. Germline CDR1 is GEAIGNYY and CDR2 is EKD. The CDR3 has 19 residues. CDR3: CAWDTVWGSDSWDTRQMFF. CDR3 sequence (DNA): TGTGCCTGGGACACCGTGTGGGGTTCAGACTCCTGGGACACCCGACAGATGTTTTTC.

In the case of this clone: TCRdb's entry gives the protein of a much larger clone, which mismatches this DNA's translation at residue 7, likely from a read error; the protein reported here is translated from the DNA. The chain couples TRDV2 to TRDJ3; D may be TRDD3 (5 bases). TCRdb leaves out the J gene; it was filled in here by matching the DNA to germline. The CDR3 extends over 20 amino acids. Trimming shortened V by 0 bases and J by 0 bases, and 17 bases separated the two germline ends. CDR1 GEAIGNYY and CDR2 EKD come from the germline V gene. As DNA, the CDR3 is TGTGCCTGTGACACCGCCGGGGGGGGCCTCAGCTCCTGGGACACCCGACAGATGTTTTTC. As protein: CACDTAGGGLSSWDTRQMFF.

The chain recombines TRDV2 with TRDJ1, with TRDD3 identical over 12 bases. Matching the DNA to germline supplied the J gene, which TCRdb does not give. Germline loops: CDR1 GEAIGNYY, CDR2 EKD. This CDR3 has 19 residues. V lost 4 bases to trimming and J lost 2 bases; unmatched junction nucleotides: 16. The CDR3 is CACDLLGDTERLGTDKLIF. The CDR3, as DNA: TGTGCCTGTGATCTTCTGGGGGATACGGAGCGACTAGGTACCGATAAACTCATCTTT.

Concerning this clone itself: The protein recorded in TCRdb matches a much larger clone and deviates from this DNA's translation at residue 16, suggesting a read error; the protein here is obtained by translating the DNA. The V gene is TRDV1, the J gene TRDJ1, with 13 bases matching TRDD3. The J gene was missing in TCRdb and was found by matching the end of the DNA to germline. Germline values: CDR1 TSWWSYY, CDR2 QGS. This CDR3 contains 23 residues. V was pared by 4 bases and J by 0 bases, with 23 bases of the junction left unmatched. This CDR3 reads CALGGHKPQSPTGGYVYTDKLIF. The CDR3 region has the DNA TGTGCTCTTGGGGGCCACAAACCCCAGTCTCCTACTGGGGGATACGTTTACACCGATAAACTCATCTTT.

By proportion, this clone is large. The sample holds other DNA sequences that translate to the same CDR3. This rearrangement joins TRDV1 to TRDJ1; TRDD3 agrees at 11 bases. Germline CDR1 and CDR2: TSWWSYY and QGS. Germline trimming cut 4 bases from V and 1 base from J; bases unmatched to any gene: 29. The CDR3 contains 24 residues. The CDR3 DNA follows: TGTGCTCTTGGGGTCTCCACCCTTCCAGCTGGGGGATACCTGGGCGGTCGGCCCACCGATAAACTCATCTTT. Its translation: CALGVSTLPAGGYLGGRPTDKLIF.

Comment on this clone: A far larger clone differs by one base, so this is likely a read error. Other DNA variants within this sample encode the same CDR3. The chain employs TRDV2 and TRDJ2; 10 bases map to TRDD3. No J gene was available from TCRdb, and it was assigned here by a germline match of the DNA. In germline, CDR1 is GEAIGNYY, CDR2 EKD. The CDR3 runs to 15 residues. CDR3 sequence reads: CACDILGDLTAQLFF. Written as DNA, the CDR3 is TGTGCCTGTGACATACTGGGGGATTTGACAGCCCAACTCTTCTTT.

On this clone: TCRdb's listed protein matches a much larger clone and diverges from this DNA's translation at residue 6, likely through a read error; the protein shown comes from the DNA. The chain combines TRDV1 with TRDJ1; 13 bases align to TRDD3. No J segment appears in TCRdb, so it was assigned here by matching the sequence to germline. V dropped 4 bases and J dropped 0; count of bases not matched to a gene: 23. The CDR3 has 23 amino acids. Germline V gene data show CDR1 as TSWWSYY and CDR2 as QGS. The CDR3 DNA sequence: TGTGCTCTTGGGGGCTACAAACCCCAGTCTCCTACTGGGGGATACGCTTACACCGATAAACTCATCTTT. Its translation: CALGGYKPQSPTGGYAYTDKLIF.

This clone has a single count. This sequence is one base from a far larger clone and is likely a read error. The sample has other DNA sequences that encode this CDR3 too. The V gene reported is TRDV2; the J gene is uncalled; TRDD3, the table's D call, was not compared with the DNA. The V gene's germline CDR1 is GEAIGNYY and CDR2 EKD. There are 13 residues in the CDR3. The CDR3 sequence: CACDTWGIHKLIF. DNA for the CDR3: TGTGCCTGTGACACCTGGGGGATACATAAACTTATCTTT.

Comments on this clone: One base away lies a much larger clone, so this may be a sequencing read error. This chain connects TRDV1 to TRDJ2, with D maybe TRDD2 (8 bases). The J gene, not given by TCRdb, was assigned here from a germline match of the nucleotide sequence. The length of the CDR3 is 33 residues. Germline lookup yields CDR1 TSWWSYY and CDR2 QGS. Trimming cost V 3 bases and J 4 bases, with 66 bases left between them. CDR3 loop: CALGDPPPPDLKPCLPIQAGGFGRLAWTAQLFF. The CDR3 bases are TGTGCTCTTGGGGACCCCCCCCCGCCTGATTTAAAGCCCTGCCTTCCTATTCAGGCTGGGGGTTTCGGGAGGCTCGCTTGGACAGCACAACTCTTCTTT.

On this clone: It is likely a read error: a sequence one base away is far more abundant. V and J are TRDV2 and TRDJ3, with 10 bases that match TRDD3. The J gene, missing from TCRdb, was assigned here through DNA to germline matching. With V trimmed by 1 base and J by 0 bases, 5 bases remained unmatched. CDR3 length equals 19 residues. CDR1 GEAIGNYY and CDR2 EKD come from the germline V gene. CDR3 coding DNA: TGTGCCTGTGACACTGTACTGGGGGATCTCTCCTGGGACACCCGACAGATGTTTTTC. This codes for CACDTVLGDLSWDTRQMFF.

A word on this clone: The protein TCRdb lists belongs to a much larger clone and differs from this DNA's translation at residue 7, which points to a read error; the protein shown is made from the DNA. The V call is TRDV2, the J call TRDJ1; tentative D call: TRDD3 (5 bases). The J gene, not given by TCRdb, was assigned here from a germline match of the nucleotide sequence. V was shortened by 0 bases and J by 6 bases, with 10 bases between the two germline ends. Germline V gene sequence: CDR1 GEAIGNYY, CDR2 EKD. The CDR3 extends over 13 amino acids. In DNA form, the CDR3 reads TGTGCCTGTGACACCTGGGTGATACATAAACTCATCTTT. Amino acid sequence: CACDTWVIHKLIF.

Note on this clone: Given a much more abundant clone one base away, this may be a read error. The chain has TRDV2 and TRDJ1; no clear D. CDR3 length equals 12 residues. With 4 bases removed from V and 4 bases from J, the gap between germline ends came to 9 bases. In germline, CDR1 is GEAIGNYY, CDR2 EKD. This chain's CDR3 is CACERRYDKLIF. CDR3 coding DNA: TGTGCCTGTGAACGTCGATACGATAAACTCATCTTT.